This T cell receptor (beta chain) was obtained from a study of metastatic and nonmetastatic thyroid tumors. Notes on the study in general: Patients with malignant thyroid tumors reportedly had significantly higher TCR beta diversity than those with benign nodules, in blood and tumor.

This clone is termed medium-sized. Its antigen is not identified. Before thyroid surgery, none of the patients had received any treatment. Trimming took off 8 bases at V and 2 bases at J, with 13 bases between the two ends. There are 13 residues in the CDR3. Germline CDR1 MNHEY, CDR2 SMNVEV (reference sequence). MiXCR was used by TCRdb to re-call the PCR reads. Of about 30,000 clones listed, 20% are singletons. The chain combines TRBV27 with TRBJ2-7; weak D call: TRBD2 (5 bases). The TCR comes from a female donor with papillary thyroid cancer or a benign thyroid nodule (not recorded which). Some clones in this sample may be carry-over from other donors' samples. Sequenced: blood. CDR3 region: CASGSPGAYEQYF. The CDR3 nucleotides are TGTGCCAGCGGGTCTCCCGGGGCCTACGAGCAGTACTTC.